This T cell receptor (beta chain) was documented in a study of T cell responses to AZD1222 COVID-19 vaccine. The data were produced by immunoSEQ multiplex PCR, yet TCRdb's version contains in-frame clones alone and is incomplete. The sample contains some 80,000 clones, approximately 85% of which appear only once. This TCR came from an adult in good health. The sample here was peripheral blood, taken on day 0 of MenACWY control vaccination.

The CDR3 loop is CASSELAGVYNEQFF. In nucleotides, the CDR3 is TGTGCCAGCAGTGAGTTAGCGGGGGTTTACAATGAGCAGTTCTTC. This chain links TRBV2 with TRBJ2-1; TRBD2 matches at 9 bases. This CDR3 region has 15 residues. Germline CDR1 reads SNHLY; CDR2 reads FYNNEI. V lost 3 bases to trimming and J lost 4 bases; unmatched junction nucleotides: 4.